A selection of T cell receptor beta chains follows, all from one sample in a study of T cell repertoires in ileal Crohn's disease. Using immunoSEQ multiplex PCR, the repertoire was profiled, and TCRdb retains in-frame clones only, with some absent. Altogether more than 50,000 clones are present, approximately 88% being singletons, with the ten largest covering under 2.5%. Sequencing was performed on ileal tissue. These TCRs come from an adult with Crohn's disease. Both conserved end residues are part of each CDR3.

J gene,V gene,CDR3 protein
TRBJ1-3,TRBV2,CASSGQAFSGNTIYF
TRBJ2-1,TRBV28,CASSSLALHEQFF
TRBJ1-5,TRBV10-3,CATSREYSNQPQHF
TRBJ2-1,TRBV2,CASTPEFGYNEQFF
TRBJ2-7,TRBV5-1,CASSTGTPSIYEQYF
TRBJ1-1,TRBV5-6,CASSFGVIPTEAFF
TRBJ2-2,TRBV7-2,CASSSGPGGELFF
TRBJ2-5,TRBV9,CASSPPGVGRETQYF
TRBJ1-2,TRBV29-1,CSVRSGTGYGYTF
TRBJ1-1,TRBV6-6,CASSSQTGSGTEAFF
TRBJ2-1,TRBV7-7,CASSSDRVNEQFF
TRBJ2-2,TRBV13,CASSLGQGSGELFF
TRBJ1-2,TRBV2,CASSGAPGQERRYGYTF
TRBJ2-4,TRBV19,CASTPGASGGNWDIQYF
TRBJ1-2,TRBV5-6,CASSLYNRDRNYGYTF
TRBJ2-1,TRBV5-1,CASSLAGGEPYNEQFF